This T cell receptor beta chain was documented in a study of T cell responses to AZD1222 COVID-19 vaccine. The CDR3 is 15 residues long. V was shortened by 5 bases and J by 4 bases, with 17 bases between the two germline ends. Germline loops: CDR1 MDHEN, CDR2 SYDVKM. Data came from immunoSEQ multiplex PCR; TCRdb stores just in-frame clones and leaves some out. The sample contains more than 100,000 clones, roughly 90% of which appear only once. The genes are TRBV28 and TRBJ2-5, with D tentatively TRBD1 or TRBD2 (5 bases each). Sequencing was performed on peripheral blood, taken 28 days after the second AZD1222 dose. This sequence was found in an adult who received the AZD1222 COVID-19 vaccine. The CDR3 loop is CASSPHGGGRETQYF. CDR3 nucleotides: TGTGCCAGCAGTCCCCATGGGGGTGGGAGAGAGACCCAGTACTTC.